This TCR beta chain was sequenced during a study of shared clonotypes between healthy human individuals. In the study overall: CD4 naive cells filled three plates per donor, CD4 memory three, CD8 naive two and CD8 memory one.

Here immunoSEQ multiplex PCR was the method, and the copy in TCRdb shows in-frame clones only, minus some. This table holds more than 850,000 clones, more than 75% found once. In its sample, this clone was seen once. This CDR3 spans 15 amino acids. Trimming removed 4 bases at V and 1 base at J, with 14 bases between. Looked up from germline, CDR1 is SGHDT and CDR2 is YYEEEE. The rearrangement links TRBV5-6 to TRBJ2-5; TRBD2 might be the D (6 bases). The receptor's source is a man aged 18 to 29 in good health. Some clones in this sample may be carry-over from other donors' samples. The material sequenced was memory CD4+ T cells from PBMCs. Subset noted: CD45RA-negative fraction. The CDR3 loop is CASSLLGGPQETQYF. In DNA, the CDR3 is TGTGCCAGCAGCCTTCTCGGGGGTCCCCAAGAGACCCAGTACTTC.